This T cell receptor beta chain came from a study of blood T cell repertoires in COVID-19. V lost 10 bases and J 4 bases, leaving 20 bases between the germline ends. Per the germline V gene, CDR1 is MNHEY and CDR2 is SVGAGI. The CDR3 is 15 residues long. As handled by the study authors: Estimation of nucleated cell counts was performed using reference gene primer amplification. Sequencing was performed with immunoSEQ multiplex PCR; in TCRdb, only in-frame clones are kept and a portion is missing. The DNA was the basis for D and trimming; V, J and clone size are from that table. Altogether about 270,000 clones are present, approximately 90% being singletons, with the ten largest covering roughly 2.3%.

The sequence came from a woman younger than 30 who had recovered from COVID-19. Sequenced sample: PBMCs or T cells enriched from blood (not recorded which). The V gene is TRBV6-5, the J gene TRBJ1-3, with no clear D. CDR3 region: CATWRAGYEGNTIYF. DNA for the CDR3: TGTGCCACCTGGCGGGCGGGTTATGAAGGAAACACCATATATTTT.